This TCR beta chain was profiled in a study of cytomegalovirus exposure and HLA in healthy donors. Study-wide findings and caveats: The study flagged around 160 TCR beta chains as cytomegalovirus-associated. Subsequent analysis of the roughly 120 validation repertoires found a tendency for first-cohort TCR clusters to co-occur. It was reported that the classifier diagnosed cytomegalovirus status with high specificity and sensitivity in both the original and validation cohorts.

As for this clone: Its antigen remains unknown.

This table comes from immunoSEQ multiplex PCR, and its TCRdb copy is limited to in-frame clones, with some not included. The sample lists under 130,000 clones; approximately 86% were seen once. It was the approximately 120-subject validation cohort, separate from the approximately 680-subject first cohort, to which the donors belonged. Input material: PBMCs. This sequence originates from a woman under 30 in good health and CMV-seropositive.

The CDR3 loop reads CASSENRVNGYTF. CDR3 in DNA: TGTGCCAGCAGTGAAAACAGGGTAAATGGCTACACCTTC. The chain is built from TRBV6-1 and TRBJ1-2; D perhaps matches TRBD1 (6 bases). In germline, CDR1 is MNHNS, CDR2 SASEGT. Trimming stripped 2 bases from V and 6 bases from J, with 10 bases between. The CDR3 has 13 amino acids.